Below are 15 T cell receptor beta chains sequenced from a single sample in a study of a mutant IDH1 vaccine in newly diagnosed glioma. Time point: week 47, end of study. Every vaccine dose comprised 300 ug of mutant IDH1 20-mer peptide plus topical imiquimod. Method: immunoSEQ multiplex PCR; TCRdb's copy keeps in-frame clones and lacks some. The sample lists some 60,000 clones; roughly 87% were seen once. Their antigens are not known. Sequencing used PBMCs, obtained from a glioma patient whose treatment included an IDH1 peptide vaccine. The receptor set was obtained from a man aged 30 to 39 with glioma.

The CDR3 nucleotides read TGTGCCATTTGGGACCCCTCGGGCAATCAGCCCCAGCATTTT. This translates into CAIWDPSGNQPQHF. J is TRBJ1-5 and V is TRBV15; the D gene is possibly TRBD1 (5 bases). The V and J ends lost 10 bases and 2 bases respectively, with 15 bases between them. The CDR3 is 14 residues long. The V gene's germline CDR1 is LNHNV and CDR2 YYDKDF (reference sequence).

The chain employs TRBV2 and TRBJ2-4; perhaps TRBD2 as D (5 bases). The CDR3 has 13 amino acids. Trimming left V 6 bases short and J 6 bases short, with 12 bases between. The V gene's germline CDR1 is SNHLY and CDR2 FYNNEI. The CDR3: CASRAAAGNIQYF. The CDR3 DNA reads TGTGCCAGCAGAGCGGCTGCGGGAAACATTCAGTACTTC. The complete variable domain, with remaining parts taken from reference TRBV2 and TRBJ2-4, reads EPEVTQTPSHQVTQMGQEVILRCVPISNHLYFYWYRQILGQKVEFLVSFYNNEISEKSEIFDDQFSVERPDGSNFTLKIRSTKLEDSAMYFCASRAAAGNIQYFGAGTRLSVL.

This rearrangement joins TRBV2 to TRBJ2-3; D might be TRBD1 (6 bases). V lost 6 bases, J lost 3 bases, and 16 bases lay in between. The CDR3 extends over 15 amino acids. Germline CDR1 reads SNHLY; CDR2 reads FYNNEI. CDR3 DNA: TGTGCCAGCAGGAACAGGGCGTTGTGGACAGATACGCAGTATTTT. Translated: CASRNRALWTDTQYF.

The chain employs TRBV11-2 and TRBJ1-4, with unresolved D. The length of the CDR3 is 13 residues. V was shortened by 5 bases and J by 5 bases, with 9 bases between the two germline ends. Germline CDR1 and CDR2: SGHAT and FQNNGV. Written as DNA, the CDR3 is TGTGCCAGCAGCGCCTGGACGAATGAAAAACTGTTTTTT. Its protein is CASSAWTNEKLFF. The whole variable domain, remainder taken from reference TRBV11-2 and TRBJ1-4, is EAGVAQSPRYKIIEKRQSVAFWCNPISGHATLYWYQQILGQGPKLLIQFQNNGVVDDSQLPKDRFSAERLKGVDSTLKIQPAKLEDSAVYLCASSAWTNEKLFFGSGTQLSVL.

This clone was seen a handful of times. This sequence joins TRBV29-1 and TRBJ1-1, with 7 bases identical to TRBD1. CDR1 SQVTM and CDR2 ANQGSEA come from the germline V gene. The CDR3 sequence is 13 residues long. Germline trimming cut 3 bases from V and 3 bases from J; bases unmatched to any gene: 4. The CDR3 here is CSVDLRGDTEAFF. DNA of the CDR3: TGCAGCGTTGACCTCAGGGGGGACACTGAAGCTTTCTTT.

The chain couples TRBV2 to TRBJ1-3; unclear D gene. The CDR3 extends over 14 amino acids. Germline CDR1 reads SNHLY; CDR2 reads FYNNEI. Trimming pared 3 bases from V and 1 base from J, leaving 7 bases between. The CDR3 is CASSESRSGNTIYF. Written as DNA, the CDR3 is TGTGCCAGCAGTGAGAGCAGGTCTGGAAACACCATATATTTT. Full variable domain (rest looked up from reference TRBV2 and TRBJ1-3): EPEVTQTPSHQVTQMGQEVILRCVPISNHLYFYWYRQILGQKVEFLVSFYNNEISEKSEIFDDQFSVERPDGSNFTLKIRSTKLEDSAMYFCASSESRSGNTIYFGEGSWLTVV.

This clone has just a few counts. The genes are TRBV4-1 and TRBJ1-5; D unclear. Germline V gene sequence: CDR1 MGHRA, CDR2 YSYEKL. This CDR3 spans 16 amino acids. Deletions cut 4 bases from V and 0 bases from J, with 13 bases between. CDR3 bases: TGCGCCAGCAGCCGGGCGTCCTGGGATAGCAATCAGCCCCAGCATTTT. Amino acids: CASSRASWDSNQPQHF.

In this sample, this clone turned up a few times. This chain connects TRBV5-5 to TRBJ1-4; 8 nucleotides agree with TRBD1. The CDR3 extends over 17 amino acids. From germline, CDR1 is SGHKS and CDR2 YYEKEE (reference sequence). V lost 9 bases and J lost 4; bases outside the gene matches: 17. CDR3 in amino acids: CATTLGPGQVYNEKLFF. In DNA, the CDR3 is TGTGCCACCACGTTGGGCCCGGGACAGGTTTATAATGAAAAACTGTTTTTT. The entire variable domain, with the rest obtained from reference TRBV5-5 and TRBJ1-4, is as follows: DAGVTQSPTHLIKTRGQQVTLRCSPISGHKSVSWYQQVLGQGPQFIFQYYEKEERGRGNFPDRFSARQFPNYSSELNVNALLLGDSALYLCATTLGPGQVYNEKLFFGSGTQLSVL.

As for this clone: This same CDR3 is encoded by further DNA sequences in the sample. The CDR3 sequence is CASSYSRQGYEQYF. The CDR3 coding sequence is TGTGCCAGCAGTTACTCCCGACAGGGGTACGAGCAGTACTTC. This chain uses TRBV6-5 with TRBJ2-7; 8 bases agree with TRBD1. From germline, CDR1 is MNHEY and CDR2 SVGAGI. This CDR3 is 14 amino acids long. The ends lost 0 bases at V and 4 bases at J; junction bases unmatched: 2.

This chain joins TRBV7-2 and TRBJ1-6; weak D call: TRBD1 (5 bases). Trimming pared 1 base from V and 0 bases from J, leaving 16 bases between. In germline, CDR1 is SGHTA, CDR2 FQGNSA. CDR3 length: 19 residues. CDR3 loop: CASSLVGIGTSSYNSPLHF. The CDR3 DNA is TGTGCCAGCAGCTTAGTGGGTATAGGGACTAGCTCCTATAATTCACCCCTCCACTTT.

This chain uses TRBV5-6 with TRBJ1-2, with D possibly TRBD1 on 5 matching bases. Germline assignment: CDR1 SGHDT and CDR2 YYEEEE. There are 12 residues in the CDR3. The V gene lost 2 bases and the J gene lost 7 bases, with 9 bases spanning the gap. Written as DNA, the CDR3 is TGTGCCAGCAGCTTAGGACAATCTGGCTACACCTTC. This encodes CASSLGQSGYTF. The full variable domain, completed using reference TRBV5-6 and TRBJ1-2, is DAGVTQSPTHLIKTRGQQVTLRCSPKSGHDTVSWYQQALGQGPQFIFQYYEEEERQRGNFPDRFSGHQFPNYSSELNVNALLLGDSALYLCASSLGQSGYTFGSGTRLTVV.

The rearrangement links TRBV5-1 to TRBJ1-1; no clear D gene. Germline loops: CDR1 SGHRS, CDR2 YFSETQ. V lost 4 bases to trimming and J lost 5 bases, with 21 bases between them. This CDR3 region has 16 residues. The CDR3 reads CASSVVPLYGGTEAFF. The DNA for the CDR3 is TGCGCCAGCAGCGTCGTCCCCCTTTACGGAGGTACTGAAGCTTTCTTT.

This rearrangement joins TRBV30 to TRBJ2-3, with D perhaps TRBD1 (5 bases). Trimming pared 4 bases from V and 2 bases from J, leaving 13 bases between. Germline-derived CDR1 and CDR2 are GTSNPN and SVGIG (reference sequence). The CDR3 length is 14 residues. CDR3 residues: CAWIKGRDTDTQYF. The CDR3 DNA reads TGTGCCTGGATAAAGGGGCGCGACACAGATACGCAGTATTTT.

The V call is TRBV10-2, the J call TRBJ2-5, with 9 positions matching TRBD2. The CDR3 runs 14 residues. Germline CDR1 reads WSHSY; CDR2 reads SAAADI. Trimming took 6 bases from V and 2 from J; bases not matched to a gene: 4. CDR3 coding DNA: TGCGCCAGCAGACCCGGACTAGCGCAAGAGACCCAGTACTTC. Translating it yields CASRPGLAQETQYF.

The genes are TRBV27 and TRBJ1-4, with a tentative D call TRBD1 (5 bases). The ends were cut back, 6 bases at V and 5 bases at J, with 13 bases in the middle. Per the germline V gene, CDR1 is MNHEY and CDR2 is SMNVEV (reference sequence). The CDR3 sequence is 14 residues long. Here the CDR3 DNA reads TGTGCCAGCAGCCCCCGACGGGACAATGAAAAACTGTTTTTT. It encodes CASSPRRDNEKLFF.